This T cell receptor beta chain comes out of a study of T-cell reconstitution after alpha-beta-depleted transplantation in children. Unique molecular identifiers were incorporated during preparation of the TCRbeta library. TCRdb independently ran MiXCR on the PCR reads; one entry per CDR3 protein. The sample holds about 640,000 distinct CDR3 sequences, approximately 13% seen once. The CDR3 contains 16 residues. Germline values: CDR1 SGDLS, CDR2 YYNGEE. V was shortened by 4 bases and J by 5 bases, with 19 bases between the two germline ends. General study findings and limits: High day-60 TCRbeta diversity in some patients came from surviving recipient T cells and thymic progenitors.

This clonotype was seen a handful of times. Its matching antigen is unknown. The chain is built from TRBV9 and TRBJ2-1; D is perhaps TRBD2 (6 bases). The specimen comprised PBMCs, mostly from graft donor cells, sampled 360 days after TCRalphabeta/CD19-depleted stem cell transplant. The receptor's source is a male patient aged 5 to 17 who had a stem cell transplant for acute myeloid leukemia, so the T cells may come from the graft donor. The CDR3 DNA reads TGTGCCAGCAGCTACCTACGGGACTCTGTTAACAATGAGCAGTTCTTC. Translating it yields CASSYLRDSVNNEQFF.